The source of this T cell receptor beta chain is a study of PD-1 blockade in classical Hodgkin lymphoma (dated by TCRdb to the early 2020s). A note on the overall study: Nivolumab dosing was 3 mg/kg intravenously every 2 weeks, continuing until either disease progression or unacceptable toxicity. To define a peripheral blood immune signature of response to PD-1 blockade in classical Hodgkin lymphoma, the study combined TCR beta sequencing with CyTOF. What the study reported, not specific to this receptor: CD4+ but not CD8+ TCR diversity rose significantly by C4D1 (p=0.0027 vs p=0.16), most apparent in complete responders (p=0.02). Only a single clinical trial cohort was studied, and what caused the repertoire differences, possibly disease activity or prior therapy, remained undefined. Baseline TCR diversity was reported to be lower in newly diagnosed patients than in healthy donors, and even lower in relapsed/refractory patients. Among trial patients, those achieving complete response had baseline diversity similar to that of newly diagnosed patients, while diversity was significantly lower in partial responders and progressors. Lower diversity was seen in patients whose nivolumab began less than 1 year after ASCT, and these patients were left out of later analyses so that immune reconstitution would not confound the results.

On this clone itself: The antigen it recognizes is unknown. No base quality values were provided; no much bigger clone lies one nucleotide off.

In the paper's terms, the time point label means: cycle 4 day 1 (C4D1), after 6 weeks of nivolumab. Relapse after autologous stem cell transplantation had occurred in all trial patients, and cohorts A, B and C were distinguished by prior brentuximab vedotin exposure. The trial cohort included 45 to 65 patients with relapsed/refractory classical Hodgkin lymphoma, and each patient had a best overall response of complete response, partial response or progressive disease. Trial patients were treated with single-agent nivolumab in the multi-cohort phase II CheckMate 205 trial. An independent review committee assessed best overall response by applying the 2007 International Working Group response criteria. Trial PBMCs were collected just before the start of nivolumab (C1D1) and during therapy at cycle 2 day 1 and cycle 4 day 1. Peripheral blood was collected in 8 mL Vacutainer Cell Preparation Tubes, from which PBMCs were isolated by centrifugation and then cryopreserved.

Genomic DNA was isolated using the Qiagen DNeasy kit from unsorted PBMCs as well as from negatively selected CD4+ and CD8+ fractions. TCR beta CDR3 regions were amplified by immunoSEQ multiplex PCR using primers annealing to V and J segments. A synthetic immune receptor repertoire was used to minimize amplification bias, and any residual bias was removed computationally once sequencing was done. The paper's processing steps were these. Custom Python scripts were used to quantify repertoire diversity as the Shannon entropy index. Unsorted, CD4+ and CD8+ repertoires were analyzed separately, except in combined analyses where CD4+ and CD8+ sequences were merged in silico. Clonal expansion was defined as a frequency increase of at least 2-fold after treatment compared with C1D1, and clones undetected at baseline were assigned a pseudocount of 0.5. Clones with 0 or 1 copy at C1D1 were defined as singleton clones, while clones with 2 or more copies were defined as non-singleton clones. Clones expanded in unsorted samples were assigned a CD4+, CD8+ or unknown annotation through matching of protein sequences in sorted samples from the same patient. Wilcoxon tests were applied to paired samples to test diversity changes from C1D1 to C4D1. Here the immuneACCESS table is served through TCRdb, limited to in-frame sequences with V and J called. Missing clones are a known gap in these copies; in checked studies unresolved V genes cover under half, and the rest lacks a known reason. Clone size and the V and J calls come from that table; the DNA yielded D and trimming. Recorded for this sample are more than 85,000 clones; approximately 90% of them occurred a single time. The ten top clones hold roughly 19% of the sample.

CDR1 and CDR2 are read off the germline V gene as SGHTA and FQGNSA. From its cysteine to its phenylalanine, the CDR3 spans 14 amino acids. Of the read, only the CDR3 DNA is kept; its 42 bases are in frame from base 1. V is pared back by 3 bases and J by 0 bases, with 9 bases lying between the germline termini. The clonotype was recovered from a human donor with classical Hodgkin lymphoma. The chain is made from TRBV7-2 and TRBJ2-7, with TRBD2 tentatively as D gene (6 bases match). The sequences come from peripheral blood mononuclear cells (PBMCs), collected before the fourth cycle of nivolumab. The CDR3 region has the sequence CASSFIGGSYEQYF. The DNA reads as follows: TGTGCCAGCAGCTTTATCGGGGGCTCCTACGAGCAGTACTTC.